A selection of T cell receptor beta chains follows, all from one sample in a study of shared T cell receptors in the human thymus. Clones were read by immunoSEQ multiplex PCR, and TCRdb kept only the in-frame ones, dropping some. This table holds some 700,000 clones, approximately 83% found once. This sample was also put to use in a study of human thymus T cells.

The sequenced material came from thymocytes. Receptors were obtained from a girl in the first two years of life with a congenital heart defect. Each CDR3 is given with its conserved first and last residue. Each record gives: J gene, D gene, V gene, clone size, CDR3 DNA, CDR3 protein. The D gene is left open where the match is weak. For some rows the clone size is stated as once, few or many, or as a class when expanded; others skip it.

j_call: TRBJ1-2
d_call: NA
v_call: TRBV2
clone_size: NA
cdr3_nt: TGTGCCAGCAACGTTATGAGGAGGGAGGACTATGGCTACACCTTC
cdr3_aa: CASNVMRREDYGYTF

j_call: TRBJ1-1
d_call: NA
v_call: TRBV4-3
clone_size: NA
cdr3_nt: TGCGCCAGCAGCCAAGAATACAGGAACACTGAAGCTTTCTTT
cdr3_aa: CASSQEYRNTEAFF

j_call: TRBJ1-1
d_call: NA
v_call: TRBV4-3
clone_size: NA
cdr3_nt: TGCGCCAGCAGCCAAGTGGTGGACAAACTGAACACTGAAGCTTTCTTT
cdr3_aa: CASSQVVDKLNTEAFF

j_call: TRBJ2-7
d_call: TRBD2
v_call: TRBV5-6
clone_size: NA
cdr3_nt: TGTGCCAGCAGCCCTACTAAAACTAGCGCCCAATACGAGCAGTACTTC
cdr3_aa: CASSPTKTSAQYEQYF

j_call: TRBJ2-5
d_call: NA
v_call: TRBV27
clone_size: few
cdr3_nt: TGTGCCAGCAGGTCAGGGCCAGGGTCCCAGTACTTC
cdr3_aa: CASRSGPGSQYF

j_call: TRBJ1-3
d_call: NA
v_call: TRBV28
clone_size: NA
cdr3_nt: TGTGCCAGCAGTTTCGCAGGGATGGAGGGAAACACCATATATTTT
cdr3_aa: CASSFAGMEGNTIYF

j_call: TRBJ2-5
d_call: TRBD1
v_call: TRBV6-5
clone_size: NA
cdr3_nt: TGTGCCAGCAGTTACTCTATACAGGGGGCGAAAGAGACCCAGTACTTC
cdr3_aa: CASSYSIQGAKETQYF

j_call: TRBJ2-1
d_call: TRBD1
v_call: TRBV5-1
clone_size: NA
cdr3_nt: TGCGCCAGCAGCTTCCGGGACAGGGGTGGAAATGAGCAGTTCTTC
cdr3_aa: CASSFRDRGGNEQFF

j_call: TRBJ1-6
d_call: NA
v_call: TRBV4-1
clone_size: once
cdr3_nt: TGCGCCTCTACCCGGGACAAAGATAATTCACCCCTCCACTTT
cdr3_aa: CASTRDKDNSPLHF

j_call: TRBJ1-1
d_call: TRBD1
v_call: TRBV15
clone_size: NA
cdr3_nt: TGTGCCACCAGGAGACAGGGAGGGAACACTGAAGCTTTCTTT
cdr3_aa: CATRRQGGNTEAFF

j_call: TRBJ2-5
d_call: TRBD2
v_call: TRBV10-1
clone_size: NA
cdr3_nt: TGCGCCAGCAGTGAGTCAGTAGCGGGGGGACAAGAGACCCAGTACTTC
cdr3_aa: CASSESVAGGQETQYF

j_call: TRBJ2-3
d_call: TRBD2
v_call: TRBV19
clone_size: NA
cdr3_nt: TGTGCCAGTACCAACACGGGACTAGCGGGGAGCACAGATACGCAGTATTTT
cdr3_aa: CASTNTGLAGSTDTQYF

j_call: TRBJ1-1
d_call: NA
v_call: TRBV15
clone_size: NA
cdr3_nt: TGTGCCACCAGCAGAGCCGTCGAGAGTTTGGAGGCTTTCTTT
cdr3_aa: CATSRAVESLEAFF

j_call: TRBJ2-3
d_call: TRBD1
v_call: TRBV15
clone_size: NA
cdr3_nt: TGTGCCACCAGCAGAGAGTACAGGGGGCAAGATACGCAGTATTTT
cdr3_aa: CATSREYRGQDTQYF

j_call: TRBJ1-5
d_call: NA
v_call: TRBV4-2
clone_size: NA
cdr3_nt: TGTGCCAGCAGCCTCATGGGCCCGGAGGGCAATCAGCCCCAGCATTTT
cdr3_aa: CASSLMGPEGNQPQHF

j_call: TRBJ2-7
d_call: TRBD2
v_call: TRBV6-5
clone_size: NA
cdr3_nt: TGTGCCAGCAGGAAGACTAGCCGACCCTCCTACGAGCAGTACTTC
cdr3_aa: CASRKTSRPSYEQYF

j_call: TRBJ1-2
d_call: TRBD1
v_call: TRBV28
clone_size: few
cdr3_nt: TGTGCCAGCAGTTTATTTAGGCCCTGGGACAGGCCCTTGGATAACTATGGCTACACCTTC
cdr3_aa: CASSLFRPWDRPLDNYGYTF

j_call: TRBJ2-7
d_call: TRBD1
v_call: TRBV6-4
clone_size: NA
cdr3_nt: TGTGCCAGCAGCGACCGGACAGGGAGTCACGAGCAGTACTTC
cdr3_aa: CASSDRTGSHEQYF

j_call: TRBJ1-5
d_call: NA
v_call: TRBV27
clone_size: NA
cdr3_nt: TGTGCCAGCAGAGGTCTGGGAGGGCGAGATCAGCCCCAGCATTTT
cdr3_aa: CASRGLGGRDQPQHF

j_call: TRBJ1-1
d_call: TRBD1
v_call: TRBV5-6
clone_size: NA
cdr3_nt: TGTGCCAGCAGGAAATCTAGACAGGGAATGAACACTGAAGCTTTCTTT
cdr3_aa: CASRKSRQGMNTEAFF

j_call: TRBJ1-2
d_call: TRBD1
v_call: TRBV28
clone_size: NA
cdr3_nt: TGTGCCAGCAGTTCCGCGAGGGACAGGGGAGGAGGCTACACCTTC
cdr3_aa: CASSSARDRGGGYTF

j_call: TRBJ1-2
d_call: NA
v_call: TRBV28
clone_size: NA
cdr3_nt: TGTGCCAGCAGTTTGGGCCCCTGGGTTCCGGTGTGGGGCTTCGGTGGCTACACCTTC
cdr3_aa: CASSLGPWVPVWGFGGYTF

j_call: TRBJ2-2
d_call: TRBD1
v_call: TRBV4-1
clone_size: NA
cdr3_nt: TGCGCCAGCAGCCAAGTAATCGGGACAGGGGGCTACGCGAACACCGGGGAGCTGTTTTTT
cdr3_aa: CASSQVIGTGGYANTGELFF

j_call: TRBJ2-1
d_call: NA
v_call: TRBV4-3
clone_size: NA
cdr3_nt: TGCGCCAGCAGCCAAGAAGGAGGGGCCTACTCCTACAATGAGCAGTTCTTC
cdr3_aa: CASSQEGGAYSYNEQFF

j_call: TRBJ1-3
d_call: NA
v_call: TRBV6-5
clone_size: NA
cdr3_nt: TGTGCCAGCAGTTCGACATGGTCTGGAAACACCATATATTTT
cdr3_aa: CASSSTWSGNTIYF

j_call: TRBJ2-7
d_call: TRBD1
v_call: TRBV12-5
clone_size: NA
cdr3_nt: TGTGCTAGTGGCTCCGGGGACAGGGGGCCCTACGAGCAGTACTTC
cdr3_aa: CASGSGDRGPYEQYF